This record concerns one TCR beta chain sequence. The CDR3 sequence is 14 residues long. Germline V lookup: CDR1 ENHRY, CDR2 SYGVKD. The ends were cut back, 8 bases at V and 1 base at J, with 13 bases in the middle. The sample comes from a study of blood T cell repertoires in COVID-19. The overall study: Samples taken during acute and convalescent COVID-19 were collected in the United States, Italy and Spain.

Profiled with immunoSEQ multiplex PCR; TCRdb holds only in-frame clones, not every one. The repertoire holds 150,000 to 200,000 clones, approximately 82% seen once, with 22% in the top ten. Sequencing was carried out using peripheral blood. The clonotype was recovered from an elderly woman with acute or convalescent COVID-19. The rearrangement links TRBV10-3 to TRBJ2-3, with a tentative D call TRBD2 (6 bases). CDR3 amino acids: CAIRPSGGTDTQYF. DNA of the CDR3: TGTGCCATCCGACCCTCGGGGGGCACAGATACGCAGTATTTT.